A single T cell receptor beta chain is shown here with its context. The data were taken from a study of T cell responses to AZD1222 COVID-19 vaccine. The wider study: Second-dose intervals near 4 or 12 weeks were combined.

Using immunoSEQ multiplex PCR, the repertoire was profiled, and TCRdb retains in-frame clones only, with some absent. Among about 150,000 clones listed, about nine tenths were seen once. The CDR3 has 15 amino acids. Germline V gene data show CDR1 as SGHVS and CDR2 as FQNEAQ. The V gene lost 6 bases and the J gene lost 5 bases, with 19 bases spanning the gap. This sequence originates from an adult in good health. The starting material was peripheral blood, obtained on day 0 of AZD1222 vaccination. This chain links TRBV7-8 with TRBJ1-1, with D uncertain. Here the CDR3 reads CASSFGRTSRTEAFF. The CDR3 coding sequence is TGTGCCAGCAGTTTCGGCAGGACCTCGAGAACTGAAGCTTTCTTT. The whole variable domain, filled in from reference TRBV7-8 and TRBJ1-1, reads GAGVSQSPRYKVAKRGQDVALRCDPISGHVSLFWYQQALGQGPEFLTYFQNEAQLDKSGLPSDRFFAERPEGSVSTLKIQRTQQEDSAVYLCASSFGRTSRTEAFFGQGTRLTVV.